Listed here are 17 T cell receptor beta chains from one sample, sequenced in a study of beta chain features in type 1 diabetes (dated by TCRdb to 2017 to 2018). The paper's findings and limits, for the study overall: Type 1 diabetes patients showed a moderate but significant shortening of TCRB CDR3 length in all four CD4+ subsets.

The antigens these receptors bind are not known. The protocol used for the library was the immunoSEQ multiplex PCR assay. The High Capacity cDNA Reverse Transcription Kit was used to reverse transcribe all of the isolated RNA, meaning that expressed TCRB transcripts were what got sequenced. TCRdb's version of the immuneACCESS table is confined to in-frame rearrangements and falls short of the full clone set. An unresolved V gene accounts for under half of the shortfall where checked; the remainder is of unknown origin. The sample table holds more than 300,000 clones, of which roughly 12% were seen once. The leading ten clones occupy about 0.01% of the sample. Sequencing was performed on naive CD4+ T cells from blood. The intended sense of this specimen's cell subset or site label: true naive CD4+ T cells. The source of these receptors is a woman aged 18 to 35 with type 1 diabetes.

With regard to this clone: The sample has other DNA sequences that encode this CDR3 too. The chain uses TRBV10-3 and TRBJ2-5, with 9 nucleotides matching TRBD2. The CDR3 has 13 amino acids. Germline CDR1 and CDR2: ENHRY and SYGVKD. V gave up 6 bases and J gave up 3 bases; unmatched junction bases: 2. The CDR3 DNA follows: TGTGCCATCAGCTTAGCGGGGGAAGAGACCCAGTACTTC. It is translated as CAISLAGEETQYF.

The CDR3 sequence is CASSLGQSPYEQYF. DNA for the CDR3: TGCGCCAGCAGCTTGGGACAGTCCCCCTACGAGCAGTACTTC. V usage is TRBV5-1 and J usage is TRBJ2-7, with TRBD1 as a possible D gene (5 bases). CDR1 is SGHRS and CDR2 is YFSETQ in the germline V gene. The V end was cut by 0 bases, the J end by 2 bases, with 9 bases between. The CDR3 consists of 14 residues. Together with reference TRBV5-1 and TRBJ2-7, the CDR3 gives the full variable domain: KAGVTQTPRYLIKTRGQQVTLSCSPISGHRSVSWYQQTPGQGLQFLFEYFSETQRNKGNFPGRFSGRQFSNSRSEMNVSTLELGDSALYLCASSLGQSPYEQYFGPGTRLTVT.

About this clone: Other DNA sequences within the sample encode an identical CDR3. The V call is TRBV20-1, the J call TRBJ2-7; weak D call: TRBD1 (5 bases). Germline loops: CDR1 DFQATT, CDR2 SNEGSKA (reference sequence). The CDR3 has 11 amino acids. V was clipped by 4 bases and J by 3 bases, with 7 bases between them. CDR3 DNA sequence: TGCAGTGCTAAGACAGTCTACGAGCAGTACTTC. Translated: CSAKTVYEQYF.

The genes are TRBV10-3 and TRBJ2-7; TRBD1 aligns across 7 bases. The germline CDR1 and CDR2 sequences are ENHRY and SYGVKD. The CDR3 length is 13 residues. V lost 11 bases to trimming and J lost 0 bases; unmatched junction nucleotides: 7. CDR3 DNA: TGTGCCTCCACCGGGACAGCCTCCTACGAGCAGTACTTC. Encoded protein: CASTGTASYEQYF.

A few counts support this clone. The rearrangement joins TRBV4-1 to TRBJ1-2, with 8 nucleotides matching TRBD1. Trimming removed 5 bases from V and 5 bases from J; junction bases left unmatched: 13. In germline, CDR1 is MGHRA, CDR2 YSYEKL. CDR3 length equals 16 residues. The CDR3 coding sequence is TGCGCCAGCAGCGAAACGGACACGACAGGGGAGTATGGCTACACCTTC. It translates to CASSETDTTGEYGYTF.

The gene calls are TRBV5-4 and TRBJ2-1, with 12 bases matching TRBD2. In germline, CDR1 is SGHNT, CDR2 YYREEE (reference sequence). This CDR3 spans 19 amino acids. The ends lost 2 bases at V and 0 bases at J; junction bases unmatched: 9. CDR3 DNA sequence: TGTGCCAGCAGCTTATCTAGCGGGGGGGCGAGTCCCTCCTACAATGAGCAGTTCTTC. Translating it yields CASSLSSGGASPSYNEQFF.

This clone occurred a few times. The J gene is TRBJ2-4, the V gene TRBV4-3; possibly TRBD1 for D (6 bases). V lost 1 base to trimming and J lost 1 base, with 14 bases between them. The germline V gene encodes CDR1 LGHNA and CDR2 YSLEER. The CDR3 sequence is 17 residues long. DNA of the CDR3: TGCGCCAGCAGCCAAGTGGGCAGGGGAGATGCCAAAAACATTCAGTACTTC. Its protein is CASSQVGRGDAKNIQYF.

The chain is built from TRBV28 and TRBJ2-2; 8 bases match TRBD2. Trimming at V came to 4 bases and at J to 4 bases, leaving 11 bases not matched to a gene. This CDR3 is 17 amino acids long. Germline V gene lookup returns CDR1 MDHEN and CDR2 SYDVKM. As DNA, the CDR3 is TGTGCCAGCAGTTCCCTGGGTAGCGGGGCCATCACCGGGGAGCTGTTTTTT. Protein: CASSSLGSGAITGELFF.

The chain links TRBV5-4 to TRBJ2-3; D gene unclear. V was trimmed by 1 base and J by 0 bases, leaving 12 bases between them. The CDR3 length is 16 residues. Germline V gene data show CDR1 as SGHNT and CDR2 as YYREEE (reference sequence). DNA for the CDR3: TGTGCCAGCAGCTTGCGGCCGGTCGGGAGCACAGATACGCAGTATTTT. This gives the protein CASSLRPVGSTDTQYF.

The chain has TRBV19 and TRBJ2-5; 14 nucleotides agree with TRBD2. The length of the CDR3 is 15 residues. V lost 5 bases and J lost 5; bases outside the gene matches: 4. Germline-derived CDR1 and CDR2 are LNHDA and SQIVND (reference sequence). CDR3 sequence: CASSWTSGRLETQYF. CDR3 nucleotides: TGTGCCAGTAGTTGGACTAGCGGGAGGTTGGAGACCCAGTACTTC.

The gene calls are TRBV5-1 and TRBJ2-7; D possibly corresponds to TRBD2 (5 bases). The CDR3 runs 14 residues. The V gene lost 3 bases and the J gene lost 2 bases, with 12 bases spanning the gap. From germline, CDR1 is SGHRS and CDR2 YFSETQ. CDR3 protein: CASSYRGQAYEQYF. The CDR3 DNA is TGCGCCAGCAGCTACCGAGGGCAGGCCTACGAGCAGTACTTC.

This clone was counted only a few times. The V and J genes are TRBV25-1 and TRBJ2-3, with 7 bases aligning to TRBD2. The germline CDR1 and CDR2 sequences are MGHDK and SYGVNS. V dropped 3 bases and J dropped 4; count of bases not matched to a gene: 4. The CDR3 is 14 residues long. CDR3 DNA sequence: TGTGCCAGCAGTGAGGCTAGCGGTGCAGATACGCAGTATTTT. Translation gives CASSEASGADTQYF. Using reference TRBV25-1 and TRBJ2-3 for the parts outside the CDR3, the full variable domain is EADIYQTPRYLVIGTGKKITLECSQTMGHDKMYWYQQDPGMELHLIHYSYGVNSTEKGDLSSESTVSRIRTEHFPLTLESARPSHTSQYLCASSEASGADTQYFGPGTRLTVL.

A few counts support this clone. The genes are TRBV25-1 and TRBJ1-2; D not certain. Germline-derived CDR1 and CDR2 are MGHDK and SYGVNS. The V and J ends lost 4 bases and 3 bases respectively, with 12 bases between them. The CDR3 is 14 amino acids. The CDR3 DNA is TGTGCCAGCAGTGTTGGGGAGGGTTACTATGGCTACACCTTC. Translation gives CASSVGEGYYGYTF.

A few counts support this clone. The DNA for the CDR3 is TGTGCCACCAGCATCGCCCCGGGAGCGCCCATGGATGAGCAGTTCTTC. Translated: CATSIAPGAPMDEQFF. V gene TRBV15 combines with J gene TRBJ2-1; TRBD2 might be the D (6 bases). Trimming left V 4 bases short and J 8 bases short, with 21 bases between. Germline V gene data show CDR1 as LNHNV and CDR2 as YYDKDF (reference sequence). The CDR3 contains 16 residues. The complete variable domain, with remaining parts taken from reference TRBV15 and TRBJ2-1, reads DAMVIQNPRYQVTQFGKPVTLSCSQTLNHNVMYWYQQKSSQAPKLLFHYYDKDFNNEADTPDNFQSRRPNTSFCFLDIRSPGLGDTAMYLCATSIAPGAPMDEQFFGPGTRLTVL.

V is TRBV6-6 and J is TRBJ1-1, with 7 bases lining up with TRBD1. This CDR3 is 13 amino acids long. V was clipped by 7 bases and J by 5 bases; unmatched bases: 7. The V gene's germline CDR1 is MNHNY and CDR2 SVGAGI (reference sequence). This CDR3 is CASTPIQGTEAFF. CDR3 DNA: TGTGCCAGCACACCAATACAGGGGACTGAAGCTTTCTTT.

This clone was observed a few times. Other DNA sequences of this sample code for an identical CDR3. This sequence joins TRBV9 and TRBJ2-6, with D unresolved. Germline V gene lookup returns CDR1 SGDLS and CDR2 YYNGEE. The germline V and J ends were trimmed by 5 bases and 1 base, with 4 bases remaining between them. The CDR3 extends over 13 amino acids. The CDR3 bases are TGTGCCAGCAGATCGTCTGGGGCCAACGTCCTGACTTTC. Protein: CASRSSGANVLTF.

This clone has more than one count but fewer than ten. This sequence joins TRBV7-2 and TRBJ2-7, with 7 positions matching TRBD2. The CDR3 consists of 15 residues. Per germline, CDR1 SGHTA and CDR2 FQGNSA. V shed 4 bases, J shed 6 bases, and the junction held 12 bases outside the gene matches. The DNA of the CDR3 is TGTGCCAGCAGCTCCCGTCGGACTAGTCGGGGCGAGCAGTACTTC. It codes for CASSSRRTSRGEQYF.